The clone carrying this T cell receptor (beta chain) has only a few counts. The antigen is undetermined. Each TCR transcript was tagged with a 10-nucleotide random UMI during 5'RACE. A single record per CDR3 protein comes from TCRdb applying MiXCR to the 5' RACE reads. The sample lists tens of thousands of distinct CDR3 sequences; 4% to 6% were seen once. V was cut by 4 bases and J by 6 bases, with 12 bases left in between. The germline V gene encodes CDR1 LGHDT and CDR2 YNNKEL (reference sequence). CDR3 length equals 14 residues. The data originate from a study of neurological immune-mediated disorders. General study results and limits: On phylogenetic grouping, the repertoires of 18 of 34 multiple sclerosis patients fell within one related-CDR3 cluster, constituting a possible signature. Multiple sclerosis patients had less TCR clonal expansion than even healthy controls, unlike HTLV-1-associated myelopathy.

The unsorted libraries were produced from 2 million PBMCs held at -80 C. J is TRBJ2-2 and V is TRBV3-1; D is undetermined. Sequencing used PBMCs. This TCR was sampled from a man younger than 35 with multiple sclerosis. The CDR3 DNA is TGTGCCAGCAGCCGGGTCTTAACTGCCGGGGAGCTGTTTTTT. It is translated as CASSRVLTAGELFF.